This record looks at one T cell receptor beta chain sequence and its context. Its antigen is not identified. This sample was taken from a study of T cell responses to AZD1222 COVID-19 vaccine. Study-wide results and limits: There were mostly white British donors and more females than males, and clonal diversity was possibly underestimated.

The protocol was immunoSEQ multiplex PCR, while the TCRdb copy is restricted to in-frame clones and leaves out a portion. In the table there are 110,000 or so clones, around 89% of which are singletons. Germline loops: CDR1 MGHRA, CDR2 YSYEKL. After removal of 2 bases from V and 8 bases from J, the junction contained 9 bases not matched to a gene. The CDR3 spans 16 residues. This sample comprised peripheral blood, obtained 28 days after the second AZD1222 dose. V gene TRBV4-1 combines with J gene TRBJ2-1; 10 nucleotides match TRBD2. The source is an adult who received the AZD1222 COVID-19 vaccine. This CDR3 reads CASSQQSLAGVDEQFF. For the CDR3, the DNA is TGCGCCAGCAGCCAACAGAGTCTAGCGGGAGTGGATGAGCAGTTCTTC.